This TCR beta chain originates from a study of OX40 agonist ivuxolimab in advanced cancers. Study context: Each dose-escalation patient presented with hepatocellular carcinoma, melanoma, renal cell or head and neck cancer. People who had prior anti-PD-1, anti-PD-L1 or anti-CTLA-4 therapy could take part, and around 40% had some.

The CDR3 covers 12 residues. CDR1 is SGHNT and CDR2 is YENEEA in the germline V gene. Trimming removed 1 base at V and 7 bases at J, with 7 bases between. Here immunoSEQ multiplex PCR was the method, and the copy in TCRdb shows in-frame clones only, minus some. The profile shows about 54,000 clones, 80% of them singletons. Autoimmune disease history or systemic immunosuppression was exclusionary. The specimen was CD4+ or CD8+ T cells sorted from blood, collected in a trial of the OX40 agonist ivuxolimab. This chain connects TRBV11-3 to TRBJ2-5; D call uncertain. The receptor was derived from an adult with an advanced solid tumor such as melanoma, head and neck, liver or kidney cancer. The CDR3 loop reads CASSLGRGTQYF. The CDR3 DNA sequence: TGTGCCAGCAGCTTAGGACGAGGGACCCAGTACTTC.